This entry lists 22 T cell receptor beta chains sequenced from one sample in a study of read filtering for tumor transcriptome and immune sequencing. Molecular barcoded adaptors covering alpha/delta and beta/gamma chains were used on approximately 400 ng RNA. TCRdb re-called the reads through MiXCR, storing one row per CDR3 protein. The data contain 35,000 to 50,000 distinct CDR3 sequences, less than 20% of them seen just once; the ten biggest clones take up 30% to 45%. Sequencing was carried out using a population of CD138-negative cells sorted from bone marrow. The receptors come from a donor older than 35 with multiple myeloma.

Relative to its sample, this clonotype is medium-sized. The V and J genes are TRBV11-3 and TRBJ2-1; the D is unclear. The CDR3 consists of 14 residues. Germline CDR1 reads SGHNT; CDR2 reads YENEEA. Trimming shortened V by 7 bases and J by 8 bases, and 18 bases separated the two germline ends. The CDR3 is CASNLGDSMDEQFF. The CDR3 DNA sequence: TGTGCCAGCAACCTCGGAGACTCCATGGATGAGCAGTTCTTC.

This clonotype was counted ten times or more. The V gene is TRBV14, the J gene TRBJ2-5; D is uncertain. The length of the CDR3 is 13 residues. Germline V CDR1 and CDR2: SGHDN, FVKESK. V was pared by 8 bases and J by 4 bases, with 14 bases between. DNA for the CDR3: TGTGCCAGCGCCCCCTGGTCGGGAGAGACCCAGTACTTC. Its protein is CASAPWSGETQYF.

In this sample, this clonotype turned up a few times. The chain couples TRBV18 to TRBJ1-1; 8 bases map to TRBD1. The CDR3 sequence is 15 residues long. CDR1 and CDR2 (germline): KGHSH, LQKENI. V was pared by 3 bases and J by 5 bases, with 8 bases of the junction left unmatched. The CDR3 coding sequence is TGTGCCAGCTCACCGCGGGACAGGTTCGGTACTGAAGCTTTCTTT. It codes for CASSPRDRFGTEAFF.

This clonotype has at least ten counts. The chain carries TRBV7-2 and TRBJ2-1, with 8 bases fitting TRBD1. After removal of 5 bases from V and 6 bases from J, the junction contained 9 bases not matched to a gene. This CDR3 is built from 15 residues. CDR1 SGHTA and CDR2 FQGNSA come from the germline V gene. This CDR3 is CASSPPLDRANEQFF. DNA of the CDR3: TGTGCCAGCAGCCCCCCCCTGGACAGGGCCAATGAGCAGTTCTTC.

A word on this clonotype: The junction differs from germline at one of its ends, possibly a read error. V and J are TRBV7-2 and TRBJ2-1, with 10 bases aligning to TRBD2. The germline V gene encodes CDR1 SGHTA and CDR2 FQGNSA. There are 16 residues in the CDR3. The CDR3 protein is CASSRYLAGEMNEQFF. The CDR3 bases are TGCGCCAGCAGCCGCTACCTAGCGGGAGAGATGAATGAGCAGTTCTTC.

This clonotype was seen many times. The chain has TRBV3-1 and TRBJ2-2, with unresolved D. The V end was cut by 3 bases, the J end by 5 bases, with 4 bases between. CDR3 size: 12 residues. CDR1 and CDR2 from the germline V gene are LGHDT and YNNKEL (reference sequence). For the CDR3, the DNA is TGTGCCAGCAGCCATGGAACCGGGGAGCTGTTTTTT. Protein product: CASSHGTGELFF.

This clonotype has at least ten counts. This chain connects TRBV20-1 to TRBJ1-4, with 7 bases that match TRBD1. J was trimmed by 8 bases and V by 4 bases; bases with no gene match: 4. Per germline, CDR1 DFQATT and CDR2 SNEGSKA (reference sequence). The CDR3 runs to 12 residues. CDR3 in DNA: TGCAGTGCTATACAGGGGTCGGAAAAACTGTTTTTT. Amino acids: CSAIQGSEKLFF.

Ten or more counts support this clonotype. This chain links TRBV5-6 with TRBJ1-3, with a tentative D call TRBD1 (6 bases). Trimming removed 5 bases from V and 8 bases from J, with 11 bases in between. The CDR3 length is 12 residues. Looked up from germline, CDR1 is SGHDT and CDR2 is YYEEEE. The CDR3 protein is CASSSGEDTIYF. The CDR3, as DNA: TGTGCCAGCAGTTCAGGGGAGGACACCATATATTTT.

This clonotype was counted many times. J is TRBJ2-1 and V is TRBV5-1; 10 bases map to TRBD2. The CDR3 contains 16 residues. The germline gives CDR1 SGHRS, CDR2 YFSETQ. With 4 bases clipped from V and 10 bases from J, the junction kept 14 bases outside the gene matches. Here the CDR3 reads CASSLPDSGRKSEQFF. The CDR3, as DNA: TGCGCCAGCAGCCTACCCGATAGCGGGAGGAAATCAGAGCAGTTCTTC.

At least ten counts were recorded for this clonotype. The chain couples TRBV20-1 to TRBJ2-3; D may be TRBD2 (7 bases). The CDR3 runs 14 residues. CDR1 DFQATT and CDR2 SNEGSKA come from the germline V gene (reference sequence). Trimming removed 5 bases from V and 6 bases from J, with 18 bases in between. The CDR3 sequence is CSADAGAAGDTQYF. In DNA, the CDR3 is TGCAGTGCTGACGCGGGGGCGGCGGGGGATACGCAGTATTTT.

This clonotype has ten or more counts. The V and J genes are TRBV19 and TRBJ1-4; TRBD1 agrees at 7 bases. J lost 8 bases, V lost 8 bases, and 8 bases had no gene match. CDR1 and CDR2 (germline): LNHDA, SQIVND (reference sequence). The CDR3 is 13 amino acids. CDR3 loop: CASGRQGDEKLFF. Here the CDR3 DNA reads TGTGCCAGTGGAAGACAGGGCGACGAAAAACTGTTTTTT.

The rearrangement joins TRBV4-3 to TRBJ2-7; tentatively, D is TRBD1 or TRBD2 (5 bases each). CDR1 LGHNA and CDR2 YSLEER come from the germline V gene. There are 15 residues in the CDR3. Trimming cost V 2 bases and J 3 bases, with 14 bases left between them. CDR3 protein: CASSQSRAGIYEQYF. CDR3 bases: TGCGCCAGCAGCCAATCGAGGGCAGGGATCTACGAGCAGTACTTC.

This clonotype was detected many times. V gene TRBV18 combines with J gene TRBJ1-6; a possible D gene is TRBD1 (6 bases). Between the trimmed V and J ends, which lost 0 bases and 10 bases, there was a span of 16 bases. From germline, CDR1 is KGHSH and CDR2 LQKENI. CDR3 length: 16 amino acids. Written as DNA, the CDR3 is TGTGCCAGCTCACCACCCCGGGTCAGGGGAGAATCACCCCTCCACTTT. It codes for CASSPPRVRGESPLHF.

This clonotype was picked up many times. In nucleotides, the CDR3 is TGCAGCGTTGAAGATGTTCGGGGCCTTGGGGACTACGAGCAGTACTTC. This sequence encodes CSVEDVRGLGDYEQYF. V usage is TRBV29-1 and J usage is TRBJ2-7, with D perhaps matching TRBD1 or TRBD2 (5 bases each). The CDR3 extends over 16 amino acids. Deletions cut 0 bases from V and 3 bases from J, with 18 bases between. Germline CDR1 SQVTM, CDR2 ANQGSEA.

This chain links TRBV12-3 or TRBV12-4 with TRBJ2-1; TRBD2 matches 16 bases. V shed 4 bases and J 9 bases; nucleotides not matched to a gene: 12. The CDR3 loop spans 18 amino acids. For the CDR3, the DNA is TGTGCCAGCAGTTCCCCGGGACTAGCGGGAGGGTGGTCGGGTGAGCAGTTCTTC. Its translation is CASSSPGLAGGWSGEQFF.

This chain connects TRBV19 to TRBJ1-5; 8 nucleotides agree with TRBD1. The CDR3 sequence is 14 residues long. CDR1 and CDR2 (germline): LNHDA, SQIVND (reference sequence). V was pared by 3 bases and J by 3 bases, with 1 base of the junction left unmatched. CDR3 loop: CASSMDRDNQPQHF. The CDR3 DNA is TGTGCCAGTAGTATGGACAGGGACAATCAGCCCCAGCATTTT.

Many counts were recorded for this clonotype. The V call is TRBV20-1, the J call TRBJ2-3; tentatively, D is TRBD1 (6 bases). V dropped 4 bases and J dropped 5 bases, with 19 bases sitting between them. The CDR3 consists of 15 residues. Germline loops: CDR1 DFQATT, CDR2 SNEGSKA (reference sequence). The CDR3 DNA follows: TGCAGTGCTACACAGGGAATTAGCGATAAAGATACGCAGTATTTT. Protein sequence: CSATQGISDKDTQYF.

This clonotype occurred many times. One end of the junction does not line up with germline, which may come from a read error. The chain employs TRBV18 and TRBJ2-1; weak D call: TRBD1 (5 bases). CDR3 length: 13 amino acids. Germline V gene sequence: CDR1 KGHSH, CDR2 LQKENI. The CDR3 loop is CASSDYLDSLWNF. The CDR3, as DNA: TGTGCCAGCTCAGATTACCTTGACAGTTTATGGAACTTC.

There are many counts of this clonotype. The gene calls are TRBV5-1 and TRBJ2-3, with D perhaps matching TRBD2 (6 bases). The V and J ends lost 4 bases and 6 bases respectively, with 18 bases between them. CDR3 length equals 15 residues. CDR1 is SGHRS and CDR2 is YFSETQ in the germline V gene. CDR3: CASSPGTLVRDTQYF. The DNA for the CDR3 is TGCGCCAGCAGCCCCGGGACTCTGGTGCGGGATACGCAGTATTTT.

This clonotype came up many times. The chain links TRBV5-1 to TRBJ2-1; 13 bases map to TRBD2. The length of the CDR3 is 17 residues. Germline V gene lookup returns CDR1 SGHRS and CDR2 YFSETQ. With 1 base clipped from V and 8 bases from J, the junction kept 9 bases outside the gene matches. The CDR3 spells CASSLYTSGRANDEQFF. The DNA for the CDR3 is TGCGCCAGCAGCTTGTATACTAGCGGGAGGGCCAATGATGAGCAGTTCTTC.

This clonotype was counted ten times or more. The chain recombines TRBV16 with TRBJ1-5; D not resolved. Germline CDR1 KGHSY, CDR2 FQNENV. With 0 bases removed from V and 7 bases from J, the gap between germline ends came to 4 bases. The CDR3 consists of 12 residues. CDR3 in amino acids: CASSQSLQPQHF. In DNA, the CDR3 is TGTGCCAGCAGCCAATCCCTGCAGCCCCAGCATTTT.

This clonotype was recorded at least ten times. At one end the junction does not follow the germline gene, possibly because of a read error. This rearrangement joins TRBV29-1 to TRBJ2-2; 10 bases are shared with TRBD1. The CDR3 loop spans 14 amino acids. Germline V lookup: CDR1 SQVTM, CDR2 ANQGSEA. CDR3 nucleotides: TGCAGCGTTGAACGGGACAGGGGAGCCGGGGAGCTGTTCTTT. Its protein is CSVERDRGAGELFF.